A selection of T cell receptor beta chains follows, all from one sample in a study of blood T cell repertoires in COVID-19. The table came from immunoSEQ multiplex PCR; TCRdb's copy has only in-frame clones and leaves some out. The sample contains around 250,000 clones, approximately 90% of which appear only once. The sequenced material came from PBMCs or T cells enriched from blood (not recorded which). These TCRs come from a woman between 25 and 40 years old who had recovered from COVID-19. The CDR3 runs from the conserved cysteine through the conserved F or W. The D gene is left open where the match is weak. Clone size is stated in some rows and not others, as once, few, many or a class when expanded.

d_gene	v_gene	j_gene	abundance	CDR3aa	CDR3nt
TRBD1	TRBV28	TRBJ2-4	-	CASSLQGQGKDF	TGTGCCAGCAGTTTACAGGGACAGGGTAAGGACTTC
TRBD1	TRBV9	TRBJ2-2	-	CASSVGTVRTTGELFF	TGTGCCAGCAGCGTGGGGACAGTACGGACCACCGGGGAGCTGTTTTTT
-	TRBV9	TRBJ1-2	-	CASSEGISDGYTF	TGTGCCAGCAGCGAGGGGATATCGGATGGCTACACCTTC
TRBD1	TRBV9	TRBJ1-1	-	CARPSLSLGQGVRTEAFF	TGTGCCAGACCGAGTCTAAGCCTGGGACAGGGGGTAAGGACTGAAGCTTTCTTT
-	TRBV4-1	TRBJ1-1	-	CASSQGTATNTEAFF	TGCGCCAGCAGCCAAGGGACAGCTACGAACACTGAAGCTTTCTTT
-	TRBV27	TRBJ1-2	-	CASSFAANYGYTF	TGTGCCAGCAGTTTTGCAGCTAACTATGGCTACACCTTC
TRBD2	TRBV27	TRBJ2-7	once	CASSSLHTSGVTYEQYF	TGTGCCAGCAGTAGCCTACATACTAGCGGGGTAACCTACGAGCAGTACTTC
-	TRBV5-5	TRBJ2-1	-	CASTATVSNEQFF	TGTGCCAGCACCGCGACAGTGAGCAATGAGCAGTTCTTC
-	TRBV28	TRBJ1-5	few	CASSLNREGIQPQHF	TGTGCCAGCAGTTTAAACCGGGAGGGCATTCAGCCCCAGCATTTT
TRBD1	TRBV18	TRBJ1-2	-	CASSPQLGQKTNYGYTF	TGTGCCAGCTCACCCCAACTGGGACAGAAGACAAACTATGGCTACACCTTC
TRBD1	TRBV12-5	TRBJ1-1	-	CASGRTGDVIAEAFF	TGTGCTAGTGGTAGGACAGGGGACGTGATAGCTGAAGCTTTCTTT
-	TRBV9	TRBJ1-1	once	CASSVDPGNDPFF	TGTGCCAGCAGCGTAGACCCAGGGAATGATCCTTTCTTT
-	TRBV5-1	TRBJ2-7	once	CASQPAGTSIQYF	TGCGCCAGCCAACCCGCTGGGACTTCAATACAGTACTTC
-	TRBV19	TRBJ1-3	-	CASSFAANSGNTIYF	TGTGCCAGTAGCTTCGCAGCGAACTCTGGAAACACCATATATTTT
-	TRBV18	TRBJ1-2	-	CASSPAQSNYGYTF	TGTGCCAGCTCACCGGCACAATCTAACTATGGCTACACCTTC
-	TRBV28	TRBJ1-1	-	CASSLVGENTEAFF	TGTGCCAGCAGTTTGGTAGGGGAGAACACTGAAGCTTTCTTT
-	TRBV7-3	TRBJ1-2	-	CASSLGSRGYGYTF	TGTGCCAGCAGCTTGGGGTCTCGGGGGTATGGCTACACCTTC
TRBD1	TRBV28	TRBJ2-5	-	CASSSTGEIETQYF	TGTGCCAGCAGTTCGACAGGGGAGATCGAGACCCAGTACTTC
-	TRBV3-1/TRBV3-2	TRBJ1-1	-	CASSQGGDRNTEAFF	TGTGCCAGCAGCCAAGGGGGCGACAGAAACACTGAAGCTTTCTTT
TRBD1	TRBV9	TRBJ1-2	-	CASSPGDDRVLSNGYTF	TGTGCCAGCAGCCCCGGCGACGACAGGGTACTCTCTAATGGCTACACCTTC
-	TRBV4-3	TRBJ1-6	-	CASSQGDSHSPLHF	TGCGCCAGCAGCCAAGGAGACAGTCACTCACCCCTCCACTTT
TRBD1	TRBV19	TRBJ2-3	-	CASSLGQGATDTQYF	TGTGCCAGTAGTCTTGGACAGGGGGCGACAGATACGCAGTATTTT
TRBD2	TRBV3-1/TRBV3-2	TRBJ2-1	once	CASSQEASGSWDEQFF	TGTGCCAGCAGCCAAGAGGCTAGCGGGAGTTGGGATGAGCAGTTCTTC
-	TRBV3-1/TRBV3-2	TRBJ1-2	-	CASSQLGRGGYGYTF	TGTGCCAGCAGCCAGCTGGGCAGGGGAGGGTATGGCTACACCTTC
-	TRBV6-2/TRBV6-3	TRBJ2-1	few	CASSSRGTWQRELTNEQFF	TGTGCCAGCAGCTCCCGGGGGACCTGGCAAAGGGAGTTAACCAATGAGCAGTTCTTC
-	TRBV27	TRBJ1-2	-	CASREGGSNYGYTF	TGTGCCAGCAGAGAGGGGGGGTCTAACTATGGCTACACCTTC
-	TRBV2	TRBJ1-5	-	CASTRDMGQPQHF	TGTGCCAGCACCCGGGACATGGGTCAGCCCCAGCATTTT
TRBD1	TRBV7-8	TRBJ1-1	once	CASSSPGQLNTEAFF	TGTGCCAGCAGCTCCCCGGGACAGCTGAACACTGAAGCTTTCTTT
TRBD1	TRBV11-2	TRBJ2-5	once	CASSQDREETQYF	TGTGCCAGCAGTCAGGACAGGGAAGAGACCCAGTACTTC
-	TRBV6-1	TRBJ1-2	-	CASSEGFQGNYGYTF	TGTGCCAGCAGTGAAGGATTTCAGGGGAACTATGGCTACACCTTC
-	TRBV3-1/TRBV3-2	TRBJ2-2	-	CASSLDGRGELFF	TGTGCCAGCAGCCTAGATGGCAGGGGGGAGCTGTTTTTT
-	TRBV18	TRBJ1-3	-	CASLAGNTIYF	TGTGCCAGTTTAGCTGGAAACACCATATATTTT
-	TRBV28	TRBJ2-7	-	CASSFRGSEQYF	TGTGCCAGCAGTTTTCGGGGGAGCGAGCAGTACTTC
TRBD2	TRBV4-3	TRBJ2-5	-	CASSQEGPSGRRGETQYF	TGCGCCAGCAGCCAAGAAGGCCCTAGCGGGAGGAGAGGGGAGACCCAGTACTTC
-	TRBV28	TRBJ1-1	-	CASSRGLGVTEAFF	TGTGCCAGCAGTCGTGGACTTGGGGTAACTGAAGCTTTCTTT
TRBD2	TRBV29-1	TRBJ2-7	-	CSVVLAGPYEQYF	TGCAGCGTTGTACTAGCGGGACCCTACGAGCAGTACTTC
-	TRBV6-2/TRBV6-3	TRBJ1-1	-	CASSPTMGTEAFF	TGTGCCAGCAGCCCCACTATGGGCACTGAAGCTTTCTTT
-	TRBV6-5	TRBJ1-2	few	CASRADRYGYTF	TGTGCCAGCAGGGCAGACAGATACGGCTACACCTTC
TRBD1	TRBV28	TRBJ2-5	-	CASSLPGTGEETQYF	TGTGCCAGCAGTTTACCCGGGACAGGGGAGGAGACCCAGTACTTC
TRBD2	TRBV11-2	TRBJ2-7	few	CASSTGLAGLYEQYF	TGTGCCAGCAGCACGGGACTAGCGGGCCTCTACGAGCAGTACTTC
-	TRBV7-2	TRBJ2-3	-	CASSPFTGSGTDTQYF	TGTGCCAGCAGCCCCTTTACGGGTAGCGGCACAGATACGCAGTATTTT
-	TRBV9	TRBJ2-1	-	CASSVEIGGPYNEQFF	TGTGCCAGCAGCGTAGAGATAGGAGGTCCATACAATGAGCAGTTCTTC
-	TRBV5-1	TRBJ2-5	-	CASSPSRGAQETQYF	TGCGCCAGCAGCCCCTCCAGGGGGGCTCAAGAGACCCAGTACTTC
TRBD1	TRBV5-1	TRBJ2-5	-	CASRETGDETQYF	TGCGCCAGCAGGGAGACAGGGGATGAGACCCAGTACTTC
-	TRBV5-1	TRBJ1-4	-	CASSLGQNEKLFF	TGCGCCAGCAGCTTGGGACAGAATGAAAAACTGTTTTTT
-	TRBV7-8	TRBJ2-1	-	CASSLFTGNDEQFF	TGTGCCAGCAGCTTATTTACAGGGAACGATGAGCAGTTCTTC
-	TRBV6-5	TRBJ1-5	many	CASSSEGVYQPQHF	TGTGCCAGCAGTTCAGAGGGGGTTTATCAGCCCCAGCATTTT
-	TRBV10-3	TRBJ2-3	-	CAISDPGSSTDTQYF	TGTGCCATCAGTGACCCCGGGTCTAGCACAGATACGCAGTATTTT
-	TRBV19	TRBJ1-1	-	CASTTNGVVDTEAFF	TGTGCCAGTACCACAAACGGGGTGGTGGACACTGAAGCTTTCTTT
-	TRBV5-1	TRBJ2-1	-	CASSSGGASQSSYNEQFF	TGCGCCAGCAGCTCCGGAGGGGCTAGCCAGAGCTCCTACAATGAGCAGTTCTTC
TRBD1	TRBV9	TRBJ1-4	-	CASSAQGYSEKLFF	TGTGCCAGCAGCGCACAGGGGTATAGTGAAAAACTGTTTTTT
-	TRBV5-1	TRBJ1-3	-	CASSLTESSGNTIYF	TGCGCCAGCAGCTTGACGGAGAGCTCTGGAAACACCATATATTTT
TRBD1	TRBV6-5	TRBJ1-2	-	CASSRGQAPYGYTF	TGTGCCAGCAGTAGGGGACAGGCACCCTATGGCTACACCTTC
TRBD2	TRBV27	TRBJ2-2	-	CASSLWGLAENTGELFF	TGTGCCAGCAGTTTATGGGGACTAGCGGAAAACACCGGGGAGCTGTTTTTT